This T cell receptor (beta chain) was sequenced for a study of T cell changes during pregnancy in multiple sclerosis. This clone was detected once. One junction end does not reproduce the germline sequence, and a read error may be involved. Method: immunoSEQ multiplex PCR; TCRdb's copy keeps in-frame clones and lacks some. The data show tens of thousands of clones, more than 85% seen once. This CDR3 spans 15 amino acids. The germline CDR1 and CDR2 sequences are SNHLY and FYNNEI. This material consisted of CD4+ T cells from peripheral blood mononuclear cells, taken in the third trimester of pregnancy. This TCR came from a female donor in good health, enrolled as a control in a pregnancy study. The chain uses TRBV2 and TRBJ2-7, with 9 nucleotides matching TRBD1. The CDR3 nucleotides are TGTGCCAGCAGTCAAGCCGGGACAGGGATCAACGAGCAGTACTTC. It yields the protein CASSQAGTGINEQYF. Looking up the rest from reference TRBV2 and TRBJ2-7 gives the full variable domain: EPEVTQTPSHQVTQMGQEVILRCVPISNHLYFYWYRQILGQKVEFLVSFYNNEISEKSEIFDDQFSVERPDGSNFTLKIRSTKLEDSAMYFCASSQAGTGINEQYFGPGTRLTVT.